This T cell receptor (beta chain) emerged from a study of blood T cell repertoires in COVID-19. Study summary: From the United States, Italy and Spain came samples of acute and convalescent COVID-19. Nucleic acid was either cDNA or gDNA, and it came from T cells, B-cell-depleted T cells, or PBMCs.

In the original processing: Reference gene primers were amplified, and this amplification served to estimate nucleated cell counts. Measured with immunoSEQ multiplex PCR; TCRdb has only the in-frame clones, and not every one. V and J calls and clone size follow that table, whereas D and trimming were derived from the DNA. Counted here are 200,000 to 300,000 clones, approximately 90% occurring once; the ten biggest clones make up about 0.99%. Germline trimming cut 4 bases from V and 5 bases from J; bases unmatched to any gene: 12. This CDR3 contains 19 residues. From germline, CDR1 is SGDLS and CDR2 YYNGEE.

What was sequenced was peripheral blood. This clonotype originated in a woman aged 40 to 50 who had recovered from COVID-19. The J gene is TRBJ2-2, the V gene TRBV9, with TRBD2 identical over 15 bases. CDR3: CASSKLRTSGRAWTGELFF. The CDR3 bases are TGTGCCAGCAGCAAACTCCGGACTAGCGGGAGGGCCTGGACCGGGGAGCTGTTTTTT.